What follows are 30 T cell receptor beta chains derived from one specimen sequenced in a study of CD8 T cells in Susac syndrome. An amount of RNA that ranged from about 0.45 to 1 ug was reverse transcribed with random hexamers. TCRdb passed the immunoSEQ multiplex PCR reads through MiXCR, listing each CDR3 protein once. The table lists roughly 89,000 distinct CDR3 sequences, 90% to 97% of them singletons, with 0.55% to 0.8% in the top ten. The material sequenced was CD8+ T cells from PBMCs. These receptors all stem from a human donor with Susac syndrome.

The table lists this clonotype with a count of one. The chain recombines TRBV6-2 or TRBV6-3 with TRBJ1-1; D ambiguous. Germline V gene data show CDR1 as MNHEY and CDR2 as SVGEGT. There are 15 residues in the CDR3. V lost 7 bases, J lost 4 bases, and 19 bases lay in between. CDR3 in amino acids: CASKVSGHWGTEAFF. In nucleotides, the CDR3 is TGTGCCAGCAAGGTATCCGGGCATTGGGGCACTGAAGCTTTCTTT.

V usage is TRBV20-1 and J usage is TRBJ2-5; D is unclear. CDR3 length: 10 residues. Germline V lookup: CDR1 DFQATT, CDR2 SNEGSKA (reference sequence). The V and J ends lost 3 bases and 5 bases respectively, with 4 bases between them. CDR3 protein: CSARGETQYF. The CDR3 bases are TGCAGTGCTAGGGGTGAGACCCAGTACTTC.

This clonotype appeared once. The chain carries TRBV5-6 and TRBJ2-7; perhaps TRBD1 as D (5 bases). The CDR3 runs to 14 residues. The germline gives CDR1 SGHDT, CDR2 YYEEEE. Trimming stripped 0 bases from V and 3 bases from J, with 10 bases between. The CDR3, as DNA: TGTGCCAGCAGCTTGGCTGGGGCGGTCTACGAGCAGTACTTC. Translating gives CASSLAGAVYEQYF.

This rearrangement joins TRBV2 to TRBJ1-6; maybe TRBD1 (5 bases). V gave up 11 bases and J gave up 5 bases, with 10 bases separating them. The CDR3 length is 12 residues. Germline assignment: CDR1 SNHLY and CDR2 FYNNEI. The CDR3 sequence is CACGGDNSPLHF. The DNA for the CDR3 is TGTGCCTGCGGAGGGGATAATTCACCCCTCCACTTT.

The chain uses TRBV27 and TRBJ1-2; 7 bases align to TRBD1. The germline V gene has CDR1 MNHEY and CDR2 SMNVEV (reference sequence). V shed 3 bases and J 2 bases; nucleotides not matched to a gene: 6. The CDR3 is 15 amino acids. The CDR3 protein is CASSFSGQANYGYTF. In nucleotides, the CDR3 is TGTGCCAGCAGTTTCTCCGGACAGGCGAACTATGGCTACACCTTC.

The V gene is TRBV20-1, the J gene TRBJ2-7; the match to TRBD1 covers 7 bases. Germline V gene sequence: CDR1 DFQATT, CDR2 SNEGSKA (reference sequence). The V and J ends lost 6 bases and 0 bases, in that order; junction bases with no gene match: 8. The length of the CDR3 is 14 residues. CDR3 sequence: CSASDRVSSYEQYF. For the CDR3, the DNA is TGCAGTGCGTCTGACAGGGTTTCCTCCTACGAGCAGTACTTC.

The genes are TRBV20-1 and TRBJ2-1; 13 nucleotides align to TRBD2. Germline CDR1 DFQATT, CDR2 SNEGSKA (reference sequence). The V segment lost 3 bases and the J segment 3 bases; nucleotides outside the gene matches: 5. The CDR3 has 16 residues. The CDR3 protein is CSASLGLAGDYNEQFF. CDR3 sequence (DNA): TGCAGTGCTAGCCTAGGACTAGCGGGGGACTACAATGAGCAGTTCTTC.

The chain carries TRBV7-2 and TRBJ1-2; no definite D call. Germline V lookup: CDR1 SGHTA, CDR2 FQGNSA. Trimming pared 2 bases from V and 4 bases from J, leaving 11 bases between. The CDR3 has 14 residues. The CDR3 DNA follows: TGTGCCAGCAGCTTATCCCCGGCATCCTATGGCTACACCTTC. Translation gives CASSLSPASYGYTF.

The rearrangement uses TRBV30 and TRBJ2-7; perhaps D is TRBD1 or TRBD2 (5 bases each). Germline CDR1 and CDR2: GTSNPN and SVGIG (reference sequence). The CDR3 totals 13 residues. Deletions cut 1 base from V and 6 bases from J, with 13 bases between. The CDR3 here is CAWSGGVAAEQYF. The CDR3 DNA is TGTGCCTGGAGTGGAGGGGTAGCAGCCGAGCAGTACTTC.

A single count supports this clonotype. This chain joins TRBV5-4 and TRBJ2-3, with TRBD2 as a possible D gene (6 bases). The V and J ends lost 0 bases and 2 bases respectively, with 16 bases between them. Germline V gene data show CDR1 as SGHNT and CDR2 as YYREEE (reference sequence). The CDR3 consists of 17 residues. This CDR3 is CASSLENRLDNTDTQYF. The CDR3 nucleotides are TGTGCCAGCAGCTTGGAGAATCGACTAGACAACACAGATACGCAGTATTTT.

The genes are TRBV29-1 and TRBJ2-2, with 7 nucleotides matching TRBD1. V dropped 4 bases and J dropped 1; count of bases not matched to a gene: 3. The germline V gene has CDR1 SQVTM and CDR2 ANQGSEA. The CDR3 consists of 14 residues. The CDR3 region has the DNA TGCAGCGTTGGGAGGACAGGGAACACCGGGGAGCTGTTTTTT. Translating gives CSVGRTGNTGELFF.

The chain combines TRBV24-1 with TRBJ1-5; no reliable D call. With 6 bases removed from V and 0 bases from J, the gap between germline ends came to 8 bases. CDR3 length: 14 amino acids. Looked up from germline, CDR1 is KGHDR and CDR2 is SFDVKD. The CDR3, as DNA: TGTGCCACCAGTACCAGATATAGCAATCAGCCCCAGCATTTT. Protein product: CATSTRYSNQPQHF.

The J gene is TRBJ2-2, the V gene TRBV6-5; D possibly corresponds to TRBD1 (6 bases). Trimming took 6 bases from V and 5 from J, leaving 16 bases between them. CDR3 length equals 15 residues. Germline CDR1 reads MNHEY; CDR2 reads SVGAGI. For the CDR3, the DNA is TGTGCCAGCAGGGCCAACCAGGGGTGGACCGGGGAGCTGTTTTTT. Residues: CASRANQGWTGELFF.

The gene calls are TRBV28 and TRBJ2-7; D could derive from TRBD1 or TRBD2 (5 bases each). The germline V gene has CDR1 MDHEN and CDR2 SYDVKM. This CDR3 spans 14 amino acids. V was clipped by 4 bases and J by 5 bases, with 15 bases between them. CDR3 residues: CASSSSGTAHEQYF. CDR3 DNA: TGTGCCAGCAGTTCCTCCGGGACGGCCCACGAGCAGTACTTC.

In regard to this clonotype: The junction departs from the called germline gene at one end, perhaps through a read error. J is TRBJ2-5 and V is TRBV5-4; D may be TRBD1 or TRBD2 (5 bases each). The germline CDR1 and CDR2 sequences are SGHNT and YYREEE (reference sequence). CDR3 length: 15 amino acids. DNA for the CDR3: TGTGCCAGCAGCTCGGGCGGGCCCGGACAAGGGACCCAGTACTTC. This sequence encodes CASSSGGPGQGTQYF.

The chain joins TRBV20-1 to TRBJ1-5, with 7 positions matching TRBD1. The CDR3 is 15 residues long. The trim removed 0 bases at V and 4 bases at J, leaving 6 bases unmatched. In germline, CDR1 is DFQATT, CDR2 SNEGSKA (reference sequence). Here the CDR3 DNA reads TGCAGTGCTAGAGACCGGGACAGCCTAAATCAGCCCCAGCATTTT. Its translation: CSARDRDSLNQPQHF.

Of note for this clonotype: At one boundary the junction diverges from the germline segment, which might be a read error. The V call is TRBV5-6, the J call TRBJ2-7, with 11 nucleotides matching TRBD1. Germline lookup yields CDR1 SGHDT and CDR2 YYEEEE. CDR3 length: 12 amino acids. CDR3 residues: CASSMDRGRRDF. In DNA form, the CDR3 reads TGTGCCAGCAGCATGGACAGGGGGCGACGGGACTTC.

CDR3 region: CSVEFGLAGPTQETQYF. Here the CDR3 DNA reads TGCAGCGTTGAATTTGGGCTAGCGGGACCAACACAAGAGACCCAGTACTTC. The chain employs TRBV29-1 and TRBJ2-5; 9 bases fit TRBD2. The CDR3 spans 17 residues. V was clipped by 2 bases and J by 2 bases; unmatched bases: 12. The germline V gene has CDR1 SQVTM and CDR2 ANQGSEA.

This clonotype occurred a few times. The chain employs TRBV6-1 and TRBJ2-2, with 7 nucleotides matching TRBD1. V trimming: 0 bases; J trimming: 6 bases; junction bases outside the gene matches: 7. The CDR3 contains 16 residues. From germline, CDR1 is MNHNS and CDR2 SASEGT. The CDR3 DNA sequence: TGTGCCAGCAGTGAAGCGCCAGGGGGAACGGCCGGGGAGCTGTTTTTT. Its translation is CASSEAPGGTAGELFF.

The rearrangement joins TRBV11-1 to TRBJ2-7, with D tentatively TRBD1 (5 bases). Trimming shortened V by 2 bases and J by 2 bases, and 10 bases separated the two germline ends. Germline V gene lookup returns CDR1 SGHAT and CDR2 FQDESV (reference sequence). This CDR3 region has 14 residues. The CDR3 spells CASSLQPGTYEQYF. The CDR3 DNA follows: TGTGCCAGCAGCTTACAACCAGGGACCTACGAGCAGTACTTC. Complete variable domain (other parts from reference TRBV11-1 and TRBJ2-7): EAEVAQSPRYKITEKSQAVAFWCDPISGHATLYWYRQILGQGPELLVQFQDESVVDDSQLPKDRFSAERLKGVDSTLKIQPAELGDSAMYLCASSLQPGTYEQYFGPGTRLTVT.

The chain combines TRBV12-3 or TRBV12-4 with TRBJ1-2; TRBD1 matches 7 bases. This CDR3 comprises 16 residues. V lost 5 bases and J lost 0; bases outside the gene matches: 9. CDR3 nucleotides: TGTGCCAGCAGTGGCCTCTTGGGACAGCCTAACTATGGCTACACCTTC. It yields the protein CASSGLLGQPNYGYTF.

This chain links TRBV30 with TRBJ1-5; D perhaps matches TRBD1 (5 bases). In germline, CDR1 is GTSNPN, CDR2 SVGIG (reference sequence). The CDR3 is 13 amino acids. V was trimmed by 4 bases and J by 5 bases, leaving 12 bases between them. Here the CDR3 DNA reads TGTGCCTGGAACGGAGTAGGGGATCAGCCCCAGCATTTT. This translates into CAWNGVGDQPQHF.

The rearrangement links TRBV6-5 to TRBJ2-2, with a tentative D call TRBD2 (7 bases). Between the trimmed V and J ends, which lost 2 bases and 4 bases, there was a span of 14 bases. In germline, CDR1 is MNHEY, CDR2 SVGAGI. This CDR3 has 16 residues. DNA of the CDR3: TGTGCCAGCAGTTACAGGGCGGGGGCCTTCACCGGGGAGCTGTTTTTT. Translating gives CASSYRAGAFTGELFF.

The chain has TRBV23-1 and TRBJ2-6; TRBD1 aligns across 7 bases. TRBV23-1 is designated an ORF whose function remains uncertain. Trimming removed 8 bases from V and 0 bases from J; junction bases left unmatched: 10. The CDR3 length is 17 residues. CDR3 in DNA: TGCGCCAGCCCCCGGGACAGTTACCGCTCTGGGGCCAACGTCCTGACTTTC. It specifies CASPRDSYRSGANVLTF.

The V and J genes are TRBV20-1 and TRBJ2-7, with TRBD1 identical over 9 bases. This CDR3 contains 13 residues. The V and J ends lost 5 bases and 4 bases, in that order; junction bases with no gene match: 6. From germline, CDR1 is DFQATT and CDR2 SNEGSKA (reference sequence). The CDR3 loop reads CSAPGTGRYEQYF. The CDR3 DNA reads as TGCAGTGCTCCCGGGACAGGGAGGTACGAGCAGTACTTC.

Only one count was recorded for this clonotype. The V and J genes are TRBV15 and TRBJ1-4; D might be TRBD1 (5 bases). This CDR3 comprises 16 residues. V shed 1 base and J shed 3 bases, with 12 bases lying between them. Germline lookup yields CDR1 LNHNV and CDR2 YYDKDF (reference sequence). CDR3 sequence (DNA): TGTGCCACCAGCAGAGTCCTCGTGGGGCCTAATGAAAAACTGTTTTTT. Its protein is CATSRVLVGPNEKLFF.

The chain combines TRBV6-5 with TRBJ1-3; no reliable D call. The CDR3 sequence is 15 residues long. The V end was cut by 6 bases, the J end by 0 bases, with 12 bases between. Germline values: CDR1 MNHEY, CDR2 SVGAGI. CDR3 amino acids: CASRQTDTSGNTIYF. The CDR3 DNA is TGTGCCAGCAGACAAACAGACACCTCTGGAAACACCATATATTTT.

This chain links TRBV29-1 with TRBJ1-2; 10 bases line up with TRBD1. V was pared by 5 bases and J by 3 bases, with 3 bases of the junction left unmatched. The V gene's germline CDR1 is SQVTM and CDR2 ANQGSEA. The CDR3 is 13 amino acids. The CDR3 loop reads CSVRQGADYGYTF. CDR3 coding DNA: TGCAGCGTTAGACAGGGGGCTGACTATGGCTACACCTTC.

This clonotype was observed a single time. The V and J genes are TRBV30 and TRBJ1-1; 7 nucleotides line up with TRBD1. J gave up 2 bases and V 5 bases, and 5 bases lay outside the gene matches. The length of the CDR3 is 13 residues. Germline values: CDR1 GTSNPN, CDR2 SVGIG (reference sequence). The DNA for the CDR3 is TGTGCCTGGGCGGGACAGTTAAACACTGAAGCTTTCTTT. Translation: CAWAGQLNTEAFF.

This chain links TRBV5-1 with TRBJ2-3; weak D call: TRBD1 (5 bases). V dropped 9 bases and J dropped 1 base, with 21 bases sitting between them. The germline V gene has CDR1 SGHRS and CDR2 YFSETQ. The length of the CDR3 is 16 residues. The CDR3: CATELQVPHRTDTQYF. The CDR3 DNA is TGCGCCACCGAACTACAGGTTCCACATCGCACAGATACGCAGTATTTT. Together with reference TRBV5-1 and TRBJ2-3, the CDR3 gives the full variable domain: KAGVTQTPRYLIKTRGQQVTLSCSPISGHRSVSWYQQTPGQGLQFLFEYFSETQRNKGNFPGRFSGRQFSNSRSEMNVSTLELGDSALYLCATELQVPHRTDTQYFGPGTRLTVL.